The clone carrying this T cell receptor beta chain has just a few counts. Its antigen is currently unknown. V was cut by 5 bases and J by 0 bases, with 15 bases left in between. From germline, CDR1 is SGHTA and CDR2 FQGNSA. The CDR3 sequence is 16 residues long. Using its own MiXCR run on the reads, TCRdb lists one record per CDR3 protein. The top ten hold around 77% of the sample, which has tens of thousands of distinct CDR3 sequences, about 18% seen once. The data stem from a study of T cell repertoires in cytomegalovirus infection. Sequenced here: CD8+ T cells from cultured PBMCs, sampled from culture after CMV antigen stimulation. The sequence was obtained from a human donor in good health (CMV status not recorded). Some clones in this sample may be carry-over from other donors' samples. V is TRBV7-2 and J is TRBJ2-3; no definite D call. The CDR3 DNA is TGTGCCAGCAGCGAACGCATGGTAGAGAGCACAGATACGCAGTATTTT. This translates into CASSERMVESTDTQYF.